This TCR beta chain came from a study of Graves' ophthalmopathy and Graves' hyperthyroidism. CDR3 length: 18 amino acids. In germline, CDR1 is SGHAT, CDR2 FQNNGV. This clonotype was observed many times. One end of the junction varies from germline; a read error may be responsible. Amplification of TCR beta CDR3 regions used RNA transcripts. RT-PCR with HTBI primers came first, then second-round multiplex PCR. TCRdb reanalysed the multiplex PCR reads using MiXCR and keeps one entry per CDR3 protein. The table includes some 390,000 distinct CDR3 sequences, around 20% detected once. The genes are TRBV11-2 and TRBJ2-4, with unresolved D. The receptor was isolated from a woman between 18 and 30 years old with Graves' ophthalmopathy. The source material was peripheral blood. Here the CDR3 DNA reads TGTGCCAGCAGTTTAGACGGCGGATTCCGCTTAGCCAAAAACATTCAGTACTTC. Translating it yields CASSLDGGFRLAKNIQYF.